One and the same sample provided the 8 T cell receptor beta chains below, sequenced in a study of T-cell memory formation after mild COVID-19. From the 5' RACE reads, TCRdb called clonotypes with MiXCR, one entry per CDR3 protein. The sample comprises tens of thousands of distinct CDR3 sequences, more than 9% of which are singletons, and roughly 10% rests with the top ten. Sequences were obtained from PBMCs or a T cell subset sorted from them (not recorded which). These receptors came from an adult woman who had mild COVID-19 (a few samples of this study predate the infection). Cell type and time point are not known.

This clonotype was seen only a few times. The chain carries TRBV5-1 and TRBJ2-6; 8 bases line up with TRBD1. CDR1 is SGHRS and CDR2 is YFSETQ in the germline V gene. The trim removed 4 bases at V and 4 bases at J, leaving 4 bases unmatched. The CDR3 spans 15 residues. In DNA form, the CDR3 reads TGCGCCAGCAGCACGACAGGGGTCGGGGCCAACGTCCTGACTTTC. Translating it yields CASSTTGVGANVLTF.

This clonotype was detected ten times or more. V and J are TRBV25-1 and TRBJ2-5, with TRBD2 matching over 7 bases. Germline CDR1 is MGHDK and CDR2 is SYGVNS. The trim removed 5 bases at V and 1 base at J, leaving 10 bases unmatched. The CDR3 is 16 amino acids. The CDR3 sequence: CASSPGGERAQETQYF. CDR3 DNA: TGTGCCAGCAGTCCTGGGGGGGAAAGAGCCCAAGAGACCCAGTACTTC.

This clonotype was detected a few times. Written as DNA, the CDR3 is TGTGCCAGCAGTTTACGCCAGGGGGGCGGCTACACCTTC. This codes for CASSLRQGGGYTF. This chain connects TRBV12-3 or TRBV12-4 to TRBJ1-2, with 7 bases identical to TRBD1. The V segment lost 2 bases and the J segment 8 bases; nucleotides outside the gene matches: 5. There are 13 residues in the CDR3.

The sample holds a few counts of this clonotype. The chain is built from TRBV7-9 and TRBJ1-6, with D maybe TRBD1 (6 bases). CDR3 size: 17 residues. Germline CDR1 and CDR2: SEHNR and FQNEAQ (reference sequence). With 5 bases removed from V and 5 bases from J, the gap between germline ends came to 19 bases. CDR3 loop: CASSHPQGGSNNSPLHF. The CDR3 DNA reads TGTGCCAGCAGCCACCCTCAAGGGGGTTCGAATAATTCACCCCTCCACTTT. The variable domain in full, completed from reference TRBV7-9 and TRBJ1-6, reads DTGVSQNPRHKITKRGQNVTFRCDPISEHNRLYWYRQTLGQGPEFLTYFQNEAQLEKSRLLSDRFSAERPKGSFSTLEIQRTEQGDSAMYLCASSHPQGGSNNSPLHFGNGTRLTVT.

As DNA, the CDR3 is TGCAGTGCCATGACAGGGGTCTATGGCTACACCTTC. Its translation is CSAMTGVYGYTF. The V call is TRBV20-1, the J call TRBJ1-2; 8 bases align to TRBD1. The CDR3 is made up of 12 amino acids. V lost 6 bases, J lost 4 bases, and 4 bases stayed unmatched. Per the germline V gene, CDR1 is DFQATT and CDR2 is SNEGSKA (reference sequence).

This clonotype was recorded a few times. This chain connects TRBV4-1 to TRBJ1-2; TRBD1 might be the D (5 bases). The V gene's germline CDR1 is MGHRA and CDR2 YSYEKL. V was shortened by 4 bases and J by 2 bases, with 20 bases between the two germline ends. CDR3 length equals 17 residues. CDR3 amino acids: CASSLRAHSGANYGYTF. CDR3 bases: TGCGCCAGCAGCCTTAGGGCTCATAGTGGGGCGAACTATGGCTACACCTTC.

The J gene is TRBJ2-2, the V gene TRBV5-4; 8 nucleotides agree with TRBD2. The CDR3 has 16 residues. V was pared by 2 bases and J by 4 bases, with 7 bases of the junction left unmatched. CDR1 and CDR2 (germline): SGHNT, YYREEE (reference sequence). CDR3 loop: CASSFTGGPGTGELFF. The CDR3, as DNA: TGTGCCAGCAGCTTTACGGGAGGGCCGGGCACCGGGGAGCTGTTTTTT.

The chain combines TRBV30 with TRBJ2-1; a weak D match, TRBD1 (6 bases). The CDR3 spans 14 residues. Trimming stripped 2 bases from V and 2 bases from J, with 10 bases between. Germline-derived CDR1 and CDR2 are GTSNPN and SVGIG (reference sequence). CDR3 DNA sequence: TGTGCCTGGAGTCCAGGGGCCACCTACAATGAGCAGTTCTTC. This codes for CAWSPGATYNEQFF.